What follows are 25 T cell receptor beta chains derived from one specimen sequenced in a study of Ad26.COV2.S vaccination and SARS-CoV-2 variants. Treatment noted: over 15 received Ad26.COV2.S at low or high dose, single or two shots; roughly five received placebo; per-sample allocation not given. Samples came from day 63 after the first vaccine or placebo injection. Some clones are missing from TCRdb's copy, which holds only in-frame ones; the method was immunoSEQ multiplex PCR. The sample has fewer than 300,000 clones, 80% to 90% seen once; the top ten hold approximately 3.3%. The sample in question was peripheral blood, obtained in a trial of Ad26.COV2.S vaccine versus placebo. All receptors derive from a person aged 18-65 years who received the Ad26.COV2.S COVID-19 vaccine or a placebo.

This clone was counted once. The J gene is TRBJ1-1, the V gene TRBV7-8; the match to TRBD1 covers 8 bases. With V trimmed by 5 bases and J by 1 base, 12 bases remained unmatched. From germline, CDR1 is SGHVS and CDR2 FQNEAQ. This CDR3 has 17 amino acids. The CDR3, as DNA: TGTGCCAGCAGCCCTACAGGGGGGACAGGTCGGAACACTGAAGCTTTCTTT. Protein product: CASSPTGGTGRNTEAFF. Together with reference TRBV7-8 and TRBJ1-1, the CDR3 gives the full variable domain: GAGVSQSPRYKVAKRGQDVALRCDPISGHVSLFWYQQALGQGPEFLTYFQNEAQLDKSGLPSDRFFAERPEGSVSTLKIQRTQQEDSAVYLCASSPTGGTGRNTEAFFGQGTRLTVV.

J is TRBJ2-4 and V is TRBV29-1; 10 bases fit TRBD1. Per germline, CDR1 SQVTM and CDR2 ANQGSEA. Trimming removed 7 bases from V and 0 bases from J; junction bases left unmatched: 3. The CDR3 contains 14 residues. The CDR3 region is CSAGQGGAKNIQYF. Here the CDR3 DNA reads TGCAGCGCAGGACAGGGGGGAGCCAAAAACATTCAGTACTTC. Drawing the rest from reference TRBV29-1 and TRBJ2-4, the complete variable domain is SAVISQKPSRDICQRGTSLTIQCQVDSQVTMMFWYRQQPGQSLTLIATANQGSEATYESGFVIDKFPISRPNLTFSTLTVSNMSPEDSSIYLCSAGQGGAKNIQYFGAGTRLSVL.

The CDR3 here is CASSPGSTETQYF. The CDR3 DNA follows: TGCGCCAGCAGCCCCGGGTCAACGGAGACCCAGTACTTC. The gene calls are TRBV5-1 and TRBJ2-5; D remains ambiguous. The CDR3 has 13 amino acids. CDR1 is SGHRS, CDR2 YFSETQ, per germline. Between the trimmed V and J ends, which lost 4 bases and 5 bases, there was a span of 12 bases.

The chain recombines TRBV10-1 with TRBJ1-1; D is uncertain. The germline gives CDR1 WNHNN, CDR2 SYGVQD (reference sequence). V was pared by 0 bases and J by 1 base, with 9 bases between. The CDR3 length is 15 residues. The CDR3 DNA reads as TGCGCCAGCAGTGAGTCGAGGCGGGGGAACACTGAAGCTTTCTTT. It encodes CASSESRRGNTEAFF.

The gene calls are TRBV25-1 and TRBJ2-5, with TRBD1 matching 8 bases. Germline V gives CDR1 MGHDK, CDR2 SYGVNS. The CDR3 totals 15 residues. The V gene end was trimmed by 6 bases and the J gene end by 0 bases; junction bases not matched to a gene: 6. In nucleotides, the CDR3 is TGTGCCAGCAGAACAGACAGGGGAAACCAAGAGACCCAGTACTTC. This sequence encodes CASRTDRGNQETQYF.

The chain links TRBV4-3 to TRBJ2-7; 7 bases fit TRBD1. The CDR3 is made up of 15 amino acids. Trimming cost V 1 base and J 3 bases; bases outside gene matches: 6. Germline V lookup: CDR1 LGHNA, CDR2 YSLEER. CDR3 sequence reads: CASSQVLGQNYEQYF. CDR3 in DNA: TGCGCCAGCAGCCAAGTTTTGGGACAGAACTACGAGCAGTACTTC.

CDR3 in amino acids: CSVERGTDGYTF. The DNA of the CDR3 is TGCAGCGTTGAAAGGGGGACAGATGGCTACACCTTC. V gene TRBV29-1 combines with J gene TRBJ1-2; TRBD1 matches 7 bases. The CDR3 consists of 12 residues. Germline CDR1 is SQVTM and CDR2 is ANQGSEA. V shed 2 bases, J shed 6 bases, and the junction held 3 bases outside the gene matches.

This chain uses TRBV2 with TRBJ1-2; the match to TRBD1 covers 7 bases. Unmatched junction bases numbered 10, after V lost 4 bases and J lost 5 bases. The CDR3 is 15 residues long. Germline CDR1 is SNHLY and CDR2 is FYNNEI. The CDR3, as DNA: TGTGCCAGCAGTGCGACTTGGACAGGAGATTATGGCTACACCTTC. Protein: CASSATWTGDYGYTF.

The chain joins TRBV10-2 to TRBJ1-5; 9 positions agree with TRBD1. CDR1 and CDR2 (germline): WSHSY, SAAADI. The CDR3 totals 18 residues. Unmatched junction bases numbered 14, after V lost 1 base and J lost 7 bases. CDR3 amino acids: CASSEYLGTGRTSQPQHF. The CDR3 nucleotides read TGCGCCAGCAGTGAGTATCTAGGGACAGGGCGGACCTCGCAGCCCCAGCATTTT.

The rearrangement joins TRBV4-1 to TRBJ2-1; TRBD1 aligns across 9 bases. This CDR3 is 15 amino acids long. Trimming at V came to 6 bases and at J to 9 bases, leaving 12 bases not matched to a gene. Germline CDR1 and CDR2: MGHRA and YSYEKL. The CDR3 sequence is CASSSGQGILGEQFF. CDR3 nucleotide sequence: TGCGCCAGCAGTTCGGGACAGGGCATATTGGGTGAGCAGTTCTTC.

This sequence joins TRBV5-1 and TRBJ2-1; no clear D gene. This CDR3 has 14 amino acids. CDR1 SGHRS and CDR2 YFSETQ come from the germline V gene. V lost 6 bases to trimming and J lost 3 bases, with 13 bases between them. DNA of the CDR3: TGCGCCAGCATGGTCAGCGACGTCTACAATGAGCAGTTCTTC. Its protein product is CASMVSDVYNEQFF.

Of note for this clone: The sample holds other DNA sequences that translate to the same CDR3. The V and J genes are TRBV28 and TRBJ1-5, with TRBD1 matching over 10 bases. The CDR3 spans 18 residues. CDR1 is MDHEN, CDR2 SYDVKM, per germline. Losses at the gene ends were 6 bases for V and 11 bases for J; bases not matched to a gene: 22. As DNA, the CDR3 is TGTGCCAGCAGCCTAAGACAGGGGGCGGGGGGTACGTTAGGTACCCAGCATTTT. This codes for CASSLRQGAGGTLGTQHF.

This chain uses TRBV5-5 with TRBJ1-5; unclear D gene. CDR3 size: 15 residues. Germline CDR1 reads SGHKS; CDR2 reads YYEKEE (reference sequence). Trimming stripped 3 bases from V and 0 bases from J, with 10 bases between. Here the CDR3 DNA reads TGTGCCAGCAGCTCGGCGCAGAATAGCAATCAGCCCCAGCATTTT. Translating gives CASSSAQNSNQPQHF.

The chain is built from TRBV30 and TRBJ2-3; D gene uncertain. Germline values: CDR1 GTSNPN, CDR2 SVGIG (reference sequence). V dropped 0 bases and J dropped 7 bases, with 5 bases sitting between them. The CDR3 covers 11 residues. This CDR3 reads CAWSVQNTQYF. The CDR3 DNA reads as TGTGCCTGGAGTGTACAAAATACGCAGTATTTT.

The V and J genes are TRBV5-4 and TRBJ2-1; the match to TRBD2 covers 13 bases. The CDR3 contains 16 residues. Germline CDR1 reads SGHNT; CDR2 reads YYREEE (reference sequence). J was trimmed by 7 bases and V by 5 bases; bases with no gene match: 9. For the CDR3, the DNA is TGTGCCAGCAGTCCAAGGACTAGCGGGAGTTGGAATGAGCAGTTCTTC. The encoded protein is CASSPRTSGSWNEQFF.

The chain combines TRBV6-2 or TRBV6-3 with TRBJ1-2; 9 positions match TRBD1. V was clipped by 4 bases and J by 6 bases; unmatched bases: 3. This CDR3 region has 13 residues. CDR1 is MNHEY and CDR2 is SVGEGT in the germline V gene. Here the CDR3 reads CASSWGTGNGYTF. The CDR3 region has the DNA TGTGCCAGCAGTTGGGGGACAGGGAATGGCTACACCTTC.

The chain is built from TRBV12-3 or TRBV12-4 and TRBJ1-2; D not certain. This CDR3 is 12 amino acids long. The V end lost 3 bases, the J end lost 2 bases, and 4 bases lay between the germline ends. The CDR3 here is CASSLYNYGYTF. DNA of the CDR3: TGTGCCAGCAGTTTGTACAACTATGGCTACACCTTC.

The chain is built from TRBV14 and TRBJ2-5; possibly TRBD2 for D (5 bases). V shed 1 base and J shed 5 bases, with 14 bases lying between them. The V gene's germline CDR1 is SGHDN and CDR2 FVKESK. The CDR3 spans 15 residues. The CDR3 bases are TGTGCCAGCAGCCAAGGGACGGGGAGTTGGGAGACCCAGTACTTC. Its translation is CASSQGTGSWETQYF.

The rearrangement joins TRBV2 to TRBJ2-3; TRBD2 matches 10 bases. Looked up from germline, CDR1 is SNHLY and CDR2 is FYNNEI. With V trimmed by 8 bases and J by 1 base, 18 bases remained unmatched. This CDR3 is built from 19 residues. CDR3 region: CASQLLSGRASAGTDTQYF. CDR3 bases: TGTGCCAGCCAATTACTAAGCGGGAGGGCCTCGGCCGGCACAGATACGCAGTATTTT.

The chain uses TRBV7-9 and TRBJ1-2; a possible D gene is TRBD1 (5 bases). With 5 bases removed from V and 2 bases from J, the gap between germline ends came to 24 bases. The CDR3 spans 18 residues. CDR1 SEHNR and CDR2 FQNEAQ come from the germline V gene (reference sequence). CDR3 region: CASSHRIQEPGWNYGYTF. The CDR3, as DNA: TGTGCCAGCAGCCATAGGATTCAGGAACCAGGGTGGAACTATGGCTACACCTTC. Full variable domain (rest looked up from reference TRBV7-9 and TRBJ1-2): DTGVSQNPRHKITKRGQNVTFRCDPISEHNRLYWYRQTLGQGPEFLTYFQNEAQLEKSRLLSDRFSAERPKGSFSTLEIQRTEQGDSAMYLCASSHRIQEPGWNYGYTFGSGTRLTVV.

CDR3 residues: CAWKRGKDTQYF. DNA for the CDR3: TGTGCCTGGAAACGCGGAAAAGATACGCAGTATTTT. The V gene is TRBV30, the J gene TRBJ2-3, with D hard to call. The CDR3 spans 12 residues. Germline V CDR1 and CDR2: GTSNPN, SVGIG (reference sequence). Trimming stripped 4 bases from V and 5 bases from J, with 10 bases between.

The rearrangement links TRBV6-5 to TRBJ2-3, with D perhaps TRBD2 (5 bases). Germline CDR1 reads MNHEY; CDR2 reads SVGAGI. This CDR3 comprises 12 residues. V lost 6 bases and J lost 5, with 9 bases in between. CDR3 protein: CASRLVKDTQYF. CDR3 coding DNA: TGTGCCAGCAGACTAGTTAAAGATACGCAGTATTTT.

This chain uses TRBV7-3 with TRBJ2-3; TRBD2 agrees at 9 bases. V lost 5 bases to trimming and J lost 2 bases; unmatched junction nucleotides: 5. Germline-derived CDR1 and CDR2 are SGHTA and FQGTGA. The CDR3 covers 15 residues. The CDR3 nucleotides read TGTGCCAGCAGCCCGCTAGCGGGGCTCACAGATACGCAGTATTTT. Encoded protein: CASSPLAGLTDTQYF. Full variable domain (missing parts from reference TRBV7-3 and TRBJ2-3): GAGVSQTPSNKVTEKGKYVELRCDPISGHTALYWYRQSLGQGPEFLIYFQGTGAADDSGLPNDRFFAVRPEGSVSTLKIQRTERGDSAVYLCASSPLAGLTDTQYFGPGTRLTVL.

The CDR3, as DNA: TGCGCCAGCAGCTCAACAGCGACAGGGGGCAATGAGCAGTTCTTC. Amino acids: CASSSTATGGNEQFF. This chain uses TRBV5-1 with TRBJ2-1; 9 bases agree with TRBD1. The CDR3 totals 15 residues. The germline CDR1 and CDR2 sequences are SGHRS and YFSETQ. Losses at the gene ends were 3 bases for V and 6 bases for J; bases not matched to a gene: 7.

V usage is TRBV2 and J usage is TRBJ2-2, with TRBD1 as a possible D gene (6 bases). The CDR3 is made up of 17 amino acids. V was clipped by 6 bases and J by 5 bases, with 22 bases between them. Per the germline V gene, CDR1 is SNHLY and CDR2 is FYNNEI. CDR3 amino acids: CASSGTYAKMRTGELFF. In DNA, the CDR3 is TGTGCCAGCAGCGGGACATACGCTAAAATGCGGACCGGGGAGCTGTTTTTT.